A selection of T cell receptor beta chains follows, all from one sample in a study of blood T cells in healthy people across ages. MiXCR, applied by TCRdb to the 5' RACE reads, yields one record per CDR3 protein. This sample carries about 780,000 distinct CDR3 sequences, 46% of them seen once, and the ten largest clones take 18%. Sequencing input: blood. Receptors were obtained from a man of 80 years or more in good health. CDR3s include the opening cysteine and the closing phenylalanine or tryptophan. D genes are given only for firm matches. Clone size is shown for a subset of rows, as once, few, many or a class of expanded clone.

j_call clone_size d_call v_call cdr3_aa cdr3_nt
TRBJ1-2 few NA TRBV20-1 CSARAGSLYGYTF TGCAGTGCTAGGGCCGGGTCTCTTTATGGCTACACCTTC
TRBJ2-5 few NA TRBV7-2 CASSSMVRGETQYF TGTGCCAGCAGCTCAATGGTTAGGGGCGAGACCCAGTACTTC
TRBJ1-6 many NA TRBV6-6 CASSYSFDINSPLHF TGTGCCAGCAGTTACTCGTTCGACATAAATTCACCCCTCCACTTT
TRBJ1-1 NA TRBD1 TRBV20-1 CSARADRQNTEAFF TGCAGTGCTAGAGCGGACAGGCAGAACACTGAAGCTTTCTTT
TRBJ2-3 few NA TRBV2 CASTEVDTQYF TGTGCCAGCACTGAAGTAGATACGCAGTATTTT
TRBJ1-1 once NA TRBV9 CASSVARGLNTEAFF TGTGCCAGCAGCGTAGCTCGGGGGCTGAACACTGAAGCTTTCTTT
TRBJ2-4 few NA TRBV6-1 CASRGEGAGGNIQYF TGTGCCAGCAGAGGGGAGGGGGCAGGGGGAAACATTCAGTACTTC
TRBJ2-1 NA TRBD2 TRBV7-2 CASSLLGTSGQETQFF TGTGCCAGCAGCTTATTGGGGACTAGCGGCCAAGAGACCCAGTTCTTC
TRBJ2-1 few TRBD2 TRBV5-1 CASSLVGLAAPGDEQFF TGCGCCAGCAGCTTGGTGGGACTAGCCGCCCCAGGGGATGAGCAGTTCTTC
TRBJ1-4 few TRBD1 TRBV12-3/TRBV12-4 CASSRQGANEKLFF TGTGCCAGCAGTCGACAGGGTGCTAATGAAAAACTGTTTTTT
TRBJ1-5 NA NA TRBV12-3/TRBV12-4 CASSFGVAWQTNQPQHF TGTGCCAGCAGTTTTGGGGTGGCGTGGCAGACCAATCAGCCCCAGCATTTT
TRBJ2-7 few TRBD1 TRBV27 CASSIDRGSYEQYF TGTGCCAGCAGTATTGACAGGGGATCCTACGAGCAGTACTTC
TRBJ2-5 NA NA TRBV20-1 CSARVPGLVETQYF TGCAGTGCTAGAGTTCCTGGGTTGGTAGAGACCCAGTACTTC
TRBJ2-5 NA TRBD1 TRBV5-1 CASSPPATGDVYNEQYF TGCGCCAGCAGCCCCCCCGCTACAGGGGACGTCTACAATGAGCAGTACTTC
TRBJ1-2 NA NA TRBV28 CASSPDIYGYTF TGTGCCAGCAGCCCCGACATCTATGGCTACACCTTC
TRBJ2-1 NA TRBD2 TRBV2 CASRRERGGWGEQFF TGTGCCAGCAGGAGAGAGCGGGGGGGCTGGGGTGAGCAGTTCTTC
TRBJ2-7 NA TRBD2 TRBV24-1 CATSDFTGTITSYEQYF TGTGCCACCAGTGATTTCACCGGGACTATAACGTCCTACGAGCAGTACTTC
TRBJ2-7 NA TRBD2 TRBV7-2 CASSRGALADKYEQYF TGTGCCAGCAGCCGAGGGGCACTAGCGGATAAATACGAGCAGTACTTC
TRBJ2-3 NA TRBD2 TRBV28 CASSRPSGNTDTQYF TGTGCCAGCAGCAGGCCTAGCGGGAACACAGATACGCAGTATTTT
TRBJ2-7 NA NA TRBV21-1 CASSSSGTLTTYEQYF TGTGCCAGCAGCAGTTCCGGGACACTCACCACCTACGAGCAGTACTTC
TRBJ2-3 few NA TRBV18 CASSPAVSTDTQYF TGTGCCAGCTCACCGGCGGTGAGCACAGATACGCAGTATTTT
TRBJ2-7 NA NA TRBV28 CASSTGTPVEQYF TGTGCCAGCAGTACAGGGACGCCAGTCGAGCAGTACTTC
TRBJ2-5 few TRBD1 TRBV25-1 CASSALQGAGETQYF TGTGCCAGCAGTGCATTACAGGGGGCAGGGGAGACCCAGTACTTC